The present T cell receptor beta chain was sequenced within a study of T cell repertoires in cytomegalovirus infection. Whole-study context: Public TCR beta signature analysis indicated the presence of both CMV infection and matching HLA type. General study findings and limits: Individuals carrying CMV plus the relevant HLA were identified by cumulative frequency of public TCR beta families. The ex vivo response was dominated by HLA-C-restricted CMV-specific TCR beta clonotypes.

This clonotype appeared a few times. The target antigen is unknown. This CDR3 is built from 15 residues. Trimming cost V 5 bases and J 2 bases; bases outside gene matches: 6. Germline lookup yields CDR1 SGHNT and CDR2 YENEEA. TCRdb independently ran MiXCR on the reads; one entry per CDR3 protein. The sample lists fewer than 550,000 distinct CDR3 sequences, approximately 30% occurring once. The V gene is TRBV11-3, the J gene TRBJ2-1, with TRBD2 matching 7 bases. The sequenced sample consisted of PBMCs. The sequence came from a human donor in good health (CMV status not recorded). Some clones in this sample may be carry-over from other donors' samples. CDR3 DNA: TGTGCCAGCAGCGACGGACTAGGGACCTACAATGAGCAGTTCTTC. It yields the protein CASSDGLGTYNEQFF.